One and the same sample provided the 3 T cell receptor beta chains below, sequenced in a study of T-cell memory formation after mild COVID-19. TCRdb re-called the 5' RACE reads with MiXCR, one entry per CDR3 protein. Of tens of thousands of distinct CDR3 sequences listed, more than 10% are singletons. Sequencing was carried out using PBMCs or a T cell subset sorted from them (not recorded which). Receptors were obtained from a man between 18 and 35 years old who had mild COVID-19 (a few samples of this study predate the infection). Cell type and time point are not known.

This clonotype was picked up a small number of times. V gene TRBV20-1 combines with J gene TRBJ1-2; 7 nucleotides align to TRBD1. V dropped 0 bases and J dropped 3; count of bases not matched to a gene: 1. The CDR3 consists of 13 residues. Germline V CDR1 and CDR2: DFQATT, SNEGSKA (reference sequence). CDR3 sequence (DNA): TGCAGTGCTAGAGACCAGGGGGACTATGGCTACACCTTC. It yields the protein CSARDQGDYGYTF.

This chain links TRBV20-1 with TRBJ1-1, with D perhaps TRBD1 (6 bases). This CDR3 contains 14 residues. The germline V gene has CDR1 DFQATT and CDR2 SNEGSKA (reference sequence). The ends were cut back, 5 bases at V and 3 bases at J, with 16 bases in the middle. CDR3 DNA: TGCAGTGCTGTCTGGCGGGGGCGGGACACTGAAGCTTTCTTT. Protein sequence: CSAVWRGRDTEAFF.

J is TRBJ1-2 and V is TRBV5-1; D might be TRBD1 (6 bases). The CDR3 consists of 14 residues. The V end lost 2 bases, the J end lost 6 bases, and 14 bases lay between the germline ends. Looked up from germline, CDR1 is SGHRS and CDR2 is YFSETQ. This CDR3 reads CASSFLGARDGYTF. The CDR3 region has the DNA TGCGCCAGCAGCTTTCTGGGGGCCCGCGATGGCTACACCTTC.